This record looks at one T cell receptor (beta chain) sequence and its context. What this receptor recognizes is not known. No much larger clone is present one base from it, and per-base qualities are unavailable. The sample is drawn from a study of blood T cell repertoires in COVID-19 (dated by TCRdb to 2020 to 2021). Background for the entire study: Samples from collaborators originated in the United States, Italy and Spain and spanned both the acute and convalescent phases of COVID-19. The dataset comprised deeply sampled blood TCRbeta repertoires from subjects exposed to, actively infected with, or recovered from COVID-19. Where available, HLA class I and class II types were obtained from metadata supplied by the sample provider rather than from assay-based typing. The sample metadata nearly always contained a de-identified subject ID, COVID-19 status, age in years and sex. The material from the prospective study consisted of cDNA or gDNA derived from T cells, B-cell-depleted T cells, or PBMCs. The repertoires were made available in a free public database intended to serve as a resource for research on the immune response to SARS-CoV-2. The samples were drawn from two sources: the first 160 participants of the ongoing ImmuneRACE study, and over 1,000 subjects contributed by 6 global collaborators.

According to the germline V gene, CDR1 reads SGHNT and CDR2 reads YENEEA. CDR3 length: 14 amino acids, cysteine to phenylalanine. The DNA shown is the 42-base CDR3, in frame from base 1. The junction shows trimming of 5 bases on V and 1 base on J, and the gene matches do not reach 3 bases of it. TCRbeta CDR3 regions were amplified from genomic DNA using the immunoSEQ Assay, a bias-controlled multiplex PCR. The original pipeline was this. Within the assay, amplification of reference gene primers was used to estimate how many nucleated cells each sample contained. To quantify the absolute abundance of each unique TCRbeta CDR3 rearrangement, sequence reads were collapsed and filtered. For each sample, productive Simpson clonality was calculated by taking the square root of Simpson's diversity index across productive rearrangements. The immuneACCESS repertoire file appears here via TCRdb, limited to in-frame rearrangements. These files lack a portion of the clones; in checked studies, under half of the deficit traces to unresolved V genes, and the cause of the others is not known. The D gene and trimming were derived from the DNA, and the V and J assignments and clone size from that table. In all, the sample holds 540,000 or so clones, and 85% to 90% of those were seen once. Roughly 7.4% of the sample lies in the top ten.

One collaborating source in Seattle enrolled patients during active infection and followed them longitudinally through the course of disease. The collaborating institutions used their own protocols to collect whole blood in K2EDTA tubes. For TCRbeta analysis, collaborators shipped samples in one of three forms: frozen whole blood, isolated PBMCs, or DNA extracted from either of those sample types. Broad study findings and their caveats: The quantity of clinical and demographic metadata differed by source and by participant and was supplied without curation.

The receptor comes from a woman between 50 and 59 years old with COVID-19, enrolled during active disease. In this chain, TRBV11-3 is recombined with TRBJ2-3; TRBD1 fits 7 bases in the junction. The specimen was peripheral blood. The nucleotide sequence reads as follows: TGTGCCAGCAGCCACGGGACAGGCACAGATACGCAGTATTTT. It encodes CASSHGTGTDTQYF.